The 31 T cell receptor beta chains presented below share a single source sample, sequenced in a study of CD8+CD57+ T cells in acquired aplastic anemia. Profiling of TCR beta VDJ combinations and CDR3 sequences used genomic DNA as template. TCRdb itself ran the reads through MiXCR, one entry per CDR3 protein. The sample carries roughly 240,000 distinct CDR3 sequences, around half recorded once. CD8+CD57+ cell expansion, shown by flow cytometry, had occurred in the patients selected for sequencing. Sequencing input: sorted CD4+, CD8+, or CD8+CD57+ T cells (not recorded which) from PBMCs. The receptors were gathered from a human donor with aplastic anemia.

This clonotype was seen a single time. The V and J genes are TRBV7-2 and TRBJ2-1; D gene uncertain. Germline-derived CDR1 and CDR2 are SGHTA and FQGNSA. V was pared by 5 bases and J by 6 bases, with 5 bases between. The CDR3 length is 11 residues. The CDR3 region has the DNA TGTGCCAGCAGCAACCCCAATGAGCAGTTCTTC. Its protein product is CASSNPNEQFF. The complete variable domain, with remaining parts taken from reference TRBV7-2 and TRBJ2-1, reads GAGVSQSPSNKVTEKGKDVELRCDPISGHTALYWYRQSLGQGLEFLIYFQGNSAPDKSGLPSDRFSAERTGGSVSTLTIQRTQQEDSAVYLCASSNPNEQFFGPGTRLTVL.

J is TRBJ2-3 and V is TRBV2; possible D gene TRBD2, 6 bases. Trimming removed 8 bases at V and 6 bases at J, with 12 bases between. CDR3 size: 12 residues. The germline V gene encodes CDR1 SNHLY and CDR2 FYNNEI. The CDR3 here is CASGGNTDTQYF. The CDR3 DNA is TGTGCCAGCGGGGGGAACACTGATACGCAGTATTTT. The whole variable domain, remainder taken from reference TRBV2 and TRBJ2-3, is EPEVTQTPSHQVTQMGQEVILRCVPISNHLYFYWYRQILGQKVEFLVSFYNNEISEKSEIFDDQFSVERPDGSNFTLKIRSTKLEDSAMYFCASGGNTDTQYFGPGTRLTVL.

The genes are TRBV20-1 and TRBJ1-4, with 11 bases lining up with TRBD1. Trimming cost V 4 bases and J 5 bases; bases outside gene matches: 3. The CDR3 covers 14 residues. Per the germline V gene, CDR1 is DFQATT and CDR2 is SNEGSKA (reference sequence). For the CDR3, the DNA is TGCAGTGCTAATAGGGACAGGGGGAATGAAAAACTGTTTTTT. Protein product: CSANRDRGNEKLFF.

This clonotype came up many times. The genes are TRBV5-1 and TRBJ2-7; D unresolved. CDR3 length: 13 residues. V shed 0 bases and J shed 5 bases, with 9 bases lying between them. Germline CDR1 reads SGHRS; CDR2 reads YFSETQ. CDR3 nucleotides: TGCGCCAGCAGCTTGGAATTAGCTCACGAGCAGTACTTC. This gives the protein CASSLELAHEQYF.

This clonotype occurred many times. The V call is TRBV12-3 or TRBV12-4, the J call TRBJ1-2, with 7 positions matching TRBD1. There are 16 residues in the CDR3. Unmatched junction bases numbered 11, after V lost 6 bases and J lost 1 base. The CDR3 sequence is CASSRKGTAINYGYTF. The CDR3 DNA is TGTGCCAGCAGCCGAAAGGGGACAGCAATTAACTATGGCTACACCTTC.

The CDR3 is CASNPSGGKEQYF. In DNA, the CDR3 is TGTGCCAGCAACCCGTCCGGAGGAAAAGAGCAGTACTTC. The chain carries TRBV7-3 and TRBJ2-7; TRBD2 might be the D (5 bases). The CDR3 totals 13 residues. Germline CDR1 SGHTA, CDR2 FQGTGA. V shed 7 bases and J shed 7 bases, with 17 bases lying between them.

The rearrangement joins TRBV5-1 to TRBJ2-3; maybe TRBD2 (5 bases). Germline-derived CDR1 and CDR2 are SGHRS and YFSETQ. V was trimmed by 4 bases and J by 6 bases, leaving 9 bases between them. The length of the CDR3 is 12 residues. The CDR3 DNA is TGCGCCAGCAGCCTAGCACAGGATACGCAGTATTTT. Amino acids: CASSLAQDTQYF.

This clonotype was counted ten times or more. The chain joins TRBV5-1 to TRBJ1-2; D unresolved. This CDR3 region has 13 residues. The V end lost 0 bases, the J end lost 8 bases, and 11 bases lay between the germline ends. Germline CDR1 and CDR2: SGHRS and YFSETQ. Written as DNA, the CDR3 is TGCGCCAGCAGCTTGGTTAGCAGGTGGGGCTACACCTTC. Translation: CASSLVSRWGYTF. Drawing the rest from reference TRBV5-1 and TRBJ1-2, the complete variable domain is KAGVTQTPRYLIKTRGQQVTLSCSPISGHRSVSWYQQTPGQGLQFLFEYFSETQRNKGNFPGRFSGRQFSNSRSEMNVSTLELGDSALYLCASSLVSRWGYTFGSGTRLTVV.

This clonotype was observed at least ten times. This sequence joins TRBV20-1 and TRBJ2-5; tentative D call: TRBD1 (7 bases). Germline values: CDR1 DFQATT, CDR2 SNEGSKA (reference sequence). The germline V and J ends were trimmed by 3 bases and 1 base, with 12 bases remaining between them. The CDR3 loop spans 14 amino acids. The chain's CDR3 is CSAREGAPQETQYF. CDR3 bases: TGCAGTGCTAGGGAGGGGGCGCCCCAAGAGACCCAGTACTTC.

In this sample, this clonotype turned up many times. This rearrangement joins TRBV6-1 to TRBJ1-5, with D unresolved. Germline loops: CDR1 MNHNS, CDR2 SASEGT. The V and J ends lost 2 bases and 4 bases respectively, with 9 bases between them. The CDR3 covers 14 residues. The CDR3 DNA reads TGTGCCAGCAGTGAATCTGTAGAGAATCAGCCCCAGCATTTT. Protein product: CASSESVENQPQHF.

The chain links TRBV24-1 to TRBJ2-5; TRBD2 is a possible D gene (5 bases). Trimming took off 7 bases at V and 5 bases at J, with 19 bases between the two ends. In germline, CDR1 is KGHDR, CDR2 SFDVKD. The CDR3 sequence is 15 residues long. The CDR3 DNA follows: TGTGCCACCAGCGAACCGGGATTCTCCGGGGAGACCCAGTACTTC. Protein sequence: CATSEPGFSGETQYF.

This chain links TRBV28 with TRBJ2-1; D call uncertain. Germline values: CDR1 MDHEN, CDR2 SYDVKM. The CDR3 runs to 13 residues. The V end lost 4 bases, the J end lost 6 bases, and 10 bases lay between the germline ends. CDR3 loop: CASSSPDFNEQFF. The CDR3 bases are TGTGCCAGCAGTTCCCCGGATTTCAATGAGCAGTTCTTC.

The CDR3 sequence: CASSPSSGGITDTQYF. The DNA for the CDR3 is TGTGCCAGTAGTCCTTCCTCGGGAGGGATCACAGATACGCAGTATTTT. The genes are TRBV19 and TRBJ2-3; 8 bases map to TRBD2. With 5 bases clipped from V and 2 bases from J, the junction kept 9 bases outside the gene matches. From germline, CDR1 is LNHDA and CDR2 SQIVND (reference sequence). This CDR3 is built from 16 residues.

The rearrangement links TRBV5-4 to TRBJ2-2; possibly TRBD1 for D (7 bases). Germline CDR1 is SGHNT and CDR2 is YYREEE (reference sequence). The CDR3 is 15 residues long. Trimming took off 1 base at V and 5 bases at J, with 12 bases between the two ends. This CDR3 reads CASSLRQGGTGELFF. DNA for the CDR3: TGTGCCAGCAGCTTGCGGCAGGGGGGAACCGGGGAGCTGTTTTTT.

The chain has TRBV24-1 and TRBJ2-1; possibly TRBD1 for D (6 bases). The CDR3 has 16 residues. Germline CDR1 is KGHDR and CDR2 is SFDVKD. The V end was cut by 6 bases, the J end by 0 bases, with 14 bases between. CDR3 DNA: TGTGCCACCAGTTACCGGGACAATCCCTCCTACAATGAGCAGTTCTTC. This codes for CATSYRDNPSYNEQFF.

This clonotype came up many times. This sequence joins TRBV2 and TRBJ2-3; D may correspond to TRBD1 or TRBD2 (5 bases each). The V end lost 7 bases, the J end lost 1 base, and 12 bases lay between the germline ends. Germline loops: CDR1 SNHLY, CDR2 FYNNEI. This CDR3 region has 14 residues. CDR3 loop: CASTALGGTDTQYF. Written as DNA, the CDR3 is TGTGCCAGCACCGCATTGGGGGGCACAGATACGCAGTATTTT.

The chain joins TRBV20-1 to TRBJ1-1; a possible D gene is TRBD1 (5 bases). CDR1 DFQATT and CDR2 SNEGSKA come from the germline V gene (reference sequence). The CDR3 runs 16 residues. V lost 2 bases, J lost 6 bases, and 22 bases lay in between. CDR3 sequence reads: CSARKVQGRSRPEAFF. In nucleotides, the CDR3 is TGCAGTGCTAGAAAGGTCCAGGGTAGGTCCCGACCTGAAGCTTTCTTT.

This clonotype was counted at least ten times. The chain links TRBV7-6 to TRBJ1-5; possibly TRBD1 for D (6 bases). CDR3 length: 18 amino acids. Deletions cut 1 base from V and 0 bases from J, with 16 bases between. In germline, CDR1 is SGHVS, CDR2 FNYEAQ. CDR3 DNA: TGTGCCAGCAGCTTAGGGGGGGCGGTAGAGACTAGCAATCAGCCCCAGCATTTT. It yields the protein CASSLGGAVETSNQPQHF.

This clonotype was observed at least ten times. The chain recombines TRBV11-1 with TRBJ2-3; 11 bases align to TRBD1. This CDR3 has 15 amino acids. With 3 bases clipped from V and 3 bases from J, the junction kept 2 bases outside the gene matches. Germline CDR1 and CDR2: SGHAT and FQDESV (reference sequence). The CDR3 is CASSFRDRGTDTQYF. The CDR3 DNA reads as TGTGCCAGCAGCTTCCGGGACAGGGGGACAGATACGCAGTATTTT.

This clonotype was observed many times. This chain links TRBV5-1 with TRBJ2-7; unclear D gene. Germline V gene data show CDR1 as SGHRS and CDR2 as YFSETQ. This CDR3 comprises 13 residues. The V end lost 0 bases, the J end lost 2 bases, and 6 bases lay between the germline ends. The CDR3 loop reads CASSLDRPYEQYF. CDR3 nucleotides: TGCGCCAGCAGCTTGGACAGACCCTACGAGCAGTACTTC.

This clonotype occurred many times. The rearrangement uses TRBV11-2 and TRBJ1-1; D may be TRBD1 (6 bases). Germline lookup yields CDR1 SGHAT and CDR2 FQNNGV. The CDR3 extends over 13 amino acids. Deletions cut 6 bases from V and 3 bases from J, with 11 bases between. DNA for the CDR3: TGTGCCAGCAGTTCCCCAGGGGACACTGAAGCTTTCTTT. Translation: CASSSPGDTEAFF.

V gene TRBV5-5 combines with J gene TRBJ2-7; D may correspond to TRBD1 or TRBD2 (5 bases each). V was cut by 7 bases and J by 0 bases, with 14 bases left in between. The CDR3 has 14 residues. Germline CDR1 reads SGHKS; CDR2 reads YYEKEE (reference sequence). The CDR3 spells CASFNRGPSYEQYF. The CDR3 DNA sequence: TGTGCCAGCTTCAATCGGGGCCCCTCCTACGAGCAGTACTTC.

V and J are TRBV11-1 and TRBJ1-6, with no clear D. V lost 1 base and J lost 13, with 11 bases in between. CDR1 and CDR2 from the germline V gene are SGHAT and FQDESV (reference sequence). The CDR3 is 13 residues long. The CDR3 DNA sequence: TGTGCCAGCAGCTTAGACGGGCACGGCCCCCTCCACTTT. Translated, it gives CASSLDGHGPLHF.

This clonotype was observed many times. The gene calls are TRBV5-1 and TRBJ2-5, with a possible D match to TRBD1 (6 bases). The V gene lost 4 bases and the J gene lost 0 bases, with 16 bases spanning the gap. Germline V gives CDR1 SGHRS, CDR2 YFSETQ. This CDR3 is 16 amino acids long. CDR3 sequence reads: CASSGVGARDQETQYF. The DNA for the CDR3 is TGCGCCAGCAGCGGTGTGGGGGCACGGGACCAAGAGACCCAGTACTTC.

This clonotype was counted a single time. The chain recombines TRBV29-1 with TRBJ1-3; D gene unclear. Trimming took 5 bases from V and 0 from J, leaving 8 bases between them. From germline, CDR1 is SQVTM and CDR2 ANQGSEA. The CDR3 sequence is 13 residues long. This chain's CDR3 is CSVLDASGNTIYF. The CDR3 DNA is TGCAGCGTTCTTGACGCCTCTGGAAACACCATATATTTT.

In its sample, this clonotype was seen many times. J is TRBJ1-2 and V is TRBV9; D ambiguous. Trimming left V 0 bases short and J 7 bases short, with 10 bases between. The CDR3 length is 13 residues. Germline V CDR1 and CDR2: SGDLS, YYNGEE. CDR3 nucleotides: TGTGCCAGCAGCGTAGCTGGGGAACCTGGCTACACCTTC. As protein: CASSVAGEPGYTF.

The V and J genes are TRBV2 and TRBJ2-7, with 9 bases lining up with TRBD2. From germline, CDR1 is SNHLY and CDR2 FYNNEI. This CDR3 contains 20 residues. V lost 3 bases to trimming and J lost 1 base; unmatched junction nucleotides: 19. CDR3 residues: CASSDTLGQREAFFSYEQYF. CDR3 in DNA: TGTGCCAGCAGTGATACCCTGGGACAGCGGGAGGCCTTTTTTTCCTACGAGCAGTACTTC.

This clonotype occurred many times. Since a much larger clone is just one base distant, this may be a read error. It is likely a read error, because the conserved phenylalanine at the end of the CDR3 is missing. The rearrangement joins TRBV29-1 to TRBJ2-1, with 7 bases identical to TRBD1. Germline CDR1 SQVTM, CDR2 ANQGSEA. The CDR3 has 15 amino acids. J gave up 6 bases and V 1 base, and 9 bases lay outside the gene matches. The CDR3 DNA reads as TGCAGCGTTGAAGGAACGGGACAGCGAAGCAATGAGCAGTTCCTC. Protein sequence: CSVEGTGQRSNEQFL.

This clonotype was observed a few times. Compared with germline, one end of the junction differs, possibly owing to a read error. Written as DNA, the CDR3 is TGTGCTAGCAGCTCAGGACTAGCGGGATCAGATACGCAGTATTTT. It yields the protein CASSSGLAGSDTQYF. This rearrangement joins TRBV7-2 to TRBJ2-3, with TRBD2 matching 12 bases. CDR3 length: 15 residues. CDR1 is SGHTA and CDR2 is FQGNSA in the germline V gene.

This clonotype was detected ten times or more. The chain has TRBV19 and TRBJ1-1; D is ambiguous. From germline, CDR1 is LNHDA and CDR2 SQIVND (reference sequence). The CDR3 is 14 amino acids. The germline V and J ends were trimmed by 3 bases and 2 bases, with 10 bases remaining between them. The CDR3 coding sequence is TGTGCCAGTAGTATCGGACGGGGAAACACTGAAGCTTTCTTT. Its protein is CASSIGRGNTEAFF.

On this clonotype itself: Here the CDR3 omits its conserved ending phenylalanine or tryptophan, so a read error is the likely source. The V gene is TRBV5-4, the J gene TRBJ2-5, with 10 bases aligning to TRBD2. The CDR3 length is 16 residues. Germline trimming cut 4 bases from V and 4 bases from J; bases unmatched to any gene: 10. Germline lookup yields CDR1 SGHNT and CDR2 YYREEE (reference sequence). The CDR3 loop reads CASSKPSSGGSETQYS. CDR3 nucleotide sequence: TGTGCCAGCAGCAAACCCTCTAGCGGGGGCTCAGAGACCCAGTACTCC.